This T cell receptor (beta chain) emerged from a study of T cell responses to AZD1222 COVID-19 vaccine. For this clone: Antigen: not known.

Only in-frame clones appear in the TCRdb table, and some are missing; sequencing was by immunoSEQ multiplex PCR. Of some 180,000 clones in the sample, roughly 92% are singletons; the top ten hold less than 11%. CDR1 is SGHNT, CDR2 YYREEE, per germline (reference sequence). V shed 4 bases, J shed 0 bases, and the junction held 6 bases outside the gene matches. This CDR3 contains 16 residues. Findings and limits, study-wide: Only 5 or 6 people who got AZD1222 tested seropositive at baseline. After the peak T cell response, and only then, were repertoires sampled. Spike was spanned by vaccine-associated CD4 TCRs, which were dominant at 160-218 and 743-854. Clonal diversity was possibly underestimated, and white British individuals and females predominated among donors.

The sequences come from peripheral blood, collected on day 0 of AZD1222 vaccination. The source is an adult in good health. This chain connects TRBV5-4 to TRBJ2-1; 8 nucleotides agree with TRBD2. The CDR3 DNA sequence: TGTGCCAGCAGCCTGAAGCGGGGGAGCTCCTACAATGAGCAGTTCTTC. This gives the protein CASSLKRGSSYNEQFF.